This T cell receptor (beta chain) was identified during a study of blood T cells in healthy people across ages (dated by TCRdb to between 2015 and 2017). Regarding the complete study: In model experiments, roughly one uniquely barcoded TCR beta cDNA molecule per two T cells was captured by template switching. To avoid experimental bias, donors of different ages were distributed randomly across sequencing lanes. To track age-related changes in TCR beta repertoire diversity, the study relied on deep sequencing normalized with unique cDNA molecular identifiers. The donors were divided into four age groups: young (average around 15 years), middle-aged (about 39), aged (around 67) and long-lived (about 80). Two additional independent replicas of 1 million unique cDNA reads from the same blood draw were analyzed for two donors (one aged 18 to 30 and one aged 80 or older). Broad study findings and their caveats: The CMV infection status of donors was not known, potentially confounding age-related changes in expanded clonotypes. Bulk unsorted PBMC profiling prevented conclusive comparison of naive and antigen-experienced compartments. Compared with the aged group, the long-lived group had more naive CD4+ T cells, fewer expanded clones and increased TCR diversity, suggesting age selection. Observed TCR beta diversity per million T cells fell roughly linearly with age, and a significant reduction was already apparent by age roughly 40. Estimates of total diversity based on one million sequenced T cells were considered lower bounds and underestimates. Observed TCR beta diversity correlated strongly with the percentage of naive T cells measured by flow cytometry.

This clonotype was counted between two and nine times. Its antigen has not been determined. Base-call qualities are not available, and no considerably larger clone is one nucleotide away. The donors were some 36 Caucasian individuals from Russia, aged roughly 6 to 100 years, who were systemically healthy. Roughly 11 milliliters of peripheral blood were drawn from each donor into EDTA-treated Vacutainer tubes. Ficoll-Paque density-gradient centrifugation was used to isolate PBMCs, with at least 7 million obtained per sample. Total RNA was extracted from PBMCs with Trizol reagent, with at least 5 micrograms obtained per sample. For every donor, flow cytometry on a PBMC aliquot measured the percentage of naive CD45RAhigh/CD27high T cells. The V and J ends are trimmed by 3 bases and 7 bases, leaving 15 bases between them. The CDR3 runs 15 amino acids, cysteine and phenylalanine included. Of the read, only the CDR3 DNA is kept; its 45 bases are in frame from base 1. According to the germline V gene, CDR1 reads KGHDR and CDR2 reads SFDVKD.

The library relied on 5' RACE. Data came from an Illumina HiSeq 2500. A second PCR of roughly 7 to 11 cycles was performed with a sample-barcoded 5' primer and a J-beta primer mix. A unique molecular identifier was introduced onto each TCR beta cDNA molecule by a template-switch 5' adaptor carrying 12 random nucleotides. At least 2.5 million CDR3-containing paired-end reads were obtained from each sample. First-strand cDNA was synthesized from all RNA with the Mint cDNA synthesis kit, primed by a TRBC-specific oligonucleotide. All cDNA was treated with uracil-DNA glycosylase and then went through a first 18-cycle PCR with the universal primers M1SS and BC2_uni_R. As for the authors' bioinformatics: For normalization, 1 million high-quality reads, each with a distinct molecular identifier, were randomly selected from each sample. Reads sharing molecular identifiers were discarded rather than binned into consensus sequences. MiTCR, run with a Q25 quality threshold and the strictest error-elimination algorithm, handled CDR3 identification, clonotype clustering and error correction. A nonparametric unseen species model with Euler transformation was used to estimate a lower bound on total TCR beta diversity. Using fastp at Q25 and MiXCR, TCRdb reprocessed the public reads and kept productive beta chains. Rows are combined by CDR3 protein, so each entry shows the most common genes and DNA. The V and J calls shown here were made by TCRdb, not taken from the authors' results. This sample is represented by around 1.5 million distinct CDR3 sequences; approximately 59% of them were singletons. Together, the top ten hold over 5.5% of the sample.

This TCR was sampled from a man between 18 and 35 years old in good health. The chain is assembled from TRBV24-1 and TRBJ2-1; perhaps TRBD2 is the D gene, with 6 bases matching. The sequencing sample was made of blood. The DNA sequence is as follows: TGTGCCACCAGTGATATCAAACGGGCGGGGAATGAGCAGTTCTTC. It encodes CATSDIKRAGNEQFF.